This T cell receptor (beta chain) was captured by sequencing in a study of blood T cell repertoires in COVID-19. Study overall: T cells, B-cell-depleted T cells, or PBMCs supplied cDNA or gDNA.

Libraries were prepared by immunoSEQ multiplex PCR; TCRdb keeps only in-frame clonotypes and omits some of them. The sample shows 150,000 or so clones, 86% of them seen only once. Sequencing was performed on peripheral blood. The source is a woman aged 65 to 85 with COVID-19, enrolled during active disease.

The CDR3 loop reads CASRGGQGNGYTF. CDR3 sequence (DNA): TGTGCAAGTCGCGGGGGACAGGGGAATGGCTACACCTTC. The chain couples TRBV12-2 to TRBJ1-2; the DNA was not used to check the table's D call, TRBD1. TRBV12-2 is marked as a pseudogene. The CDR3 totals 13 residues.